The 22 T cell receptor beta chains in this list originate from one sample, sequenced in a study of T cells in Graves' hyperthyroidism and ophthalmopathy. RNA transcripts yielded amplified TCR beta CDR3 regions. Carried out on the TCR CDR3, a first-round RT-PCR used the HTBI primer set. TCRdb fed the multiplex PCR reads into MiXCR, producing one record per CDR3 protein. The sample contains roughly 750,000 distinct CDR3 sequences, around 17% of which appear only once. The sequencing sample was made of blood. The receptors originated from a man aged 18-30 years with Graves' hyperthyroidism.

This clonotype was detected ten times or more. CDR3 DNA sequence: TGCAGTGCTACTGAGCGGGGGACAGGGAAAGAGACCCAGTACTTC. Its protein product is CSATERGTGKETQYF. V is TRBV20-1 and J is TRBJ2-5, with D possibly TRBD1 on 9 matching bases. CDR3 length equals 15 residues. Germline V CDR1 and CDR2: DFQATT, SNEGSKA (reference sequence). V was shortened by 4 bases and J by 3 bases, with 18 bases between the two germline ends.

This clonotype was found many times. The CDR3 DNA follows: TGTGCCAGCAGTTTAACGGGTGCGGCGAATTCACCCCTCCACTTT. It encodes CASSLTGAANSPLHF. This chain uses TRBV12-3 or TRBV12-4 with TRBJ1-6; D not resolved. Trimming left V 2 bases short and J 7 bases short, with 12 bases between. The CDR3 spans 15 residues.

V usage is TRBV15 and J usage is TRBJ2-7, with D perhaps assigned TRBD1 or TRBD2 (5 bases each). The CDR3 is 15 amino acids. Germline V gene sequence: CDR1 LNHNV, CDR2 YYDKDF (reference sequence). Deletions cut 0 bases from V and 0 bases from J, with 9 bases between. Written as DNA, the CDR3 is TGTGCCACCAGCAGAGAGGCAGGGAGCTCCTACGAGCAGTACTTC. Amino acid sequence: CATSREAGSSYEQYF.

This clonotype has only a few counts. The gene calls are TRBV4-1 and TRBJ2-3; 9 positions match TRBD1. The CDR3 runs 16 residues. Trimming at V came to 1 base and at J to 0 bases, leaving 2 bases not matched to a gene. The V gene's germline CDR1 is MGHRA and CDR2 YSYEKL. The CDR3, as DNA: TGCGCCAGCAGCCAAGTCGGGACAGGGAGCACAGATACGCAGTATTTT. The encoded protein is CASSQVGTGSTDTQYF.

This clonotype was seen many times. The chain carries TRBV15 and TRBJ2-7; 12 bases match TRBD2. V lost 4 bases and J lost 5; bases outside the gene matches: 3. From germline, CDR1 is LNHNV and CDR2 YYDKDF (reference sequence). CDR3 size: 14 residues. The CDR3 loop reads CATSMTSGSDEQYF. The CDR3 bases are TGTGCCACCAGCATGACTAGCGGGAGCGACGAGCAGTACTTC.

In its sample, this clonotype was seen once. Just one base apart from a much larger clone, this may be a read error. The chain combines TRBV29-1 with TRBJ2-7, with TRBD1 matching over 9 bases. The end of the DNA is better explained by TRBJ2-1, so the J call may be wrong. The CDR3 sequence is 15 residues long. The germline gives CDR1 SQVTM, CDR2 ANQGSEA. The CDR3: CSVEKGTGRTYEQFF. The CDR3 nucleotides read TGCAGCGTTGAAAAAGGGACAGGGCGTACCTACGAGCAGTTCTTC.

This clonotype was counted many times. The rearrangement joins TRBV24-1 to TRBJ2-1; TRBD1 matches 7 bases. Trimming took 3 bases from V and 7 from J; bases not matched to a gene: 8. CDR3 length: 15 amino acids. Per the germline V gene, CDR1 is KGHDR and CDR2 is SFDVKD. The DNA of the CDR3 is TGTGCCACCAGTGATCCCACAACAGGGGCGAATGAGCAGTTCTTC. Translation gives CATSDPTTGANEQFF.

This clonotype was seen repeatedly, ten times or more. The V gene is TRBV20-1, the J gene TRBJ2-7; the match to TRBD2 covers 11 bases. The germline gives CDR1 DFQATT, CDR2 SNEGSKA (reference sequence). The CDR3 spans 13 residues. J gave up 6 bases and V 3 bases, and 4 bases lay outside the gene matches. The CDR3 sequence is CSARTSGNGEQYF. The CDR3 bases are TGCAGTGCTAGGACTAGCGGGAACGGCGAGCAGTACTTC.

This clonotype occurred a few times. The chain links TRBV19 to TRBJ2-7; no clear D gene. The CDR3 has 15 amino acids. V lost 3 bases and J 1 base, leaving 13 bases between the germline ends. Germline assignment: CDR1 LNHDA and CDR2 SQIVND (reference sequence). The CDR3 DNA sequence: TGTGCCAGTAGTATTGAGTCAGGATCTTCCTACGAGCAGTACTTC. Translating gives CASSIESGSSYEQYF. Based on the CDR3 plus reference TRBV19 and TRBJ2-7, the full variable domain is DGGITQSPKYLFRKEGQNVTLSCEQNLNHDAMYWYRQDPGQGLRLIYYSQIVNDFQKGDIAEGYSVSREKKESFPLTVTSAQKNPTAFYLCASSIESGSSYEQYFGPGTRLTVT.

This clonotype was observed at least ten times. V usage is TRBV28 and J usage is TRBJ2-7; 9 nucleotides align to TRBD1. Germline V gene data show CDR1 as MDHEN and CDR2 as SYDVKM. There are 16 residues in the CDR3. The V segment lost 6 bases and the J segment 2 bases; nucleotides outside the gene matches: 11. CDR3: CASSPLPGQGAYEQYF. The CDR3 DNA follows: TGTGCCAGCAGCCCGCTACCGGGACAGGGAGCCTACGAGCAGTACTTC.

This chain links TRBV9 with TRBJ1-1; the D gene is possibly TRBD1 (5 bases). This CDR3 is 14 amino acids long. V gave up 0 bases and J gave up 3 bases, with 9 bases separating them. The germline CDR1 and CDR2 sequences are SGDLS and YYNGEE. CDR3 region: CASSVGGDYTEAFF. CDR3 coding DNA: TGTGCCAGCAGCGTAGGAGGGGATTACACTGAAGCTTTCTTT.

This chain links TRBV24-1 with TRBJ1-4; no firm D call. Trimming removed 3 bases from V and 7 bases from J, with 5 bases in between. The CDR3 is 12 residues long. CDR1 and CDR2 (germline): KGHDR, SFDVKD. The CDR3 DNA reads TGTGCCACCAGTGATCAGACTGAAAAACTGTTTTTT. This translates into CATSDQTEKLFF.

This clonotype was seen ten or more times. The chain is built from TRBV28 and TRBJ2-1, with a tentative D call TRBD2 (6 bases). The germline V gene has CDR1 MDHEN and CDR2 SYDVKM. This CDR3 comprises 13 residues. Trimming removed 2 bases from V and 8 bases from J, with 10 bases in between. The DNA of the CDR3 is TGTGCCAGCAGTTTACTCCGCGGGGATGAGCAGTTCTTC. Its protein product is CASSLLRGDEQFF.

The chain recombines TRBV11-3 with TRBJ2-3, with 9 nucleotides matching TRBD2. This CDR3 has 19 amino acids. CDR1 and CDR2 (germline): SGHNT, YENEEA. V lost 2 bases, J lost 4 bases, and 16 bases stayed unmatched. The CDR3 region has the DNA TGTGCCAGCAGCTTACGACCTTATCGTATAGCGGGAGATCCAGATACGCAGTATTTT. As protein: CASSLRPYRIAGDPDTQYF.

This clonotype was found many times. The chain links TRBV30 to TRBJ2-1; 7 nucleotides line up with TRBD2. V lost 1 base and J lost 4; bases outside the gene matches: 4. This CDR3 spans 14 amino acids. Germline lookup yields CDR1 GTSNPN and CDR2 SVGIG (reference sequence). The CDR3: CAWSAGGLYNEQFF. CDR3 coding DNA: TGTGCCTGGAGTGCGGGAGGATTATACAATGAGCAGTTCTTC. The full variable domain, its missing parts supplied by reference TRBV30 and TRBJ2-1, is SQTIHQWPATLVQPVGSPLSLECTVEGTSNPNLYWYRQAAGRGLQLLFYSVGIGQISSEVPQNLSASRPQDRQFILSSKKLLLSDSGFYLCAWSAGGLYNEQFFGPGTRLTVL.

This chain joins TRBV9 and TRBJ2-3; D perhaps matches TRBD1 (6 bases). Trimming removed 4 bases at V and 2 bases at J, with 11 bases between. In germline, CDR1 is SGDLS, CDR2 YYNGEE. The CDR3 spans 14 residues. CDR3: CASSSWTATDTQYF. CDR3 DNA: TGTGCCAGCAGCTCATGGACAGCCACAGATACGCAGTATTTT.

A few counts support this clonotype. The V gene is TRBV18, the J gene TRBJ2-7, with 7 nucleotides matching TRBD1. Losses at the gene ends were 4 bases for V and 5 bases for J; bases not matched to a gene: 5. The germline V gene encodes CDR1 KGHSH and CDR2 LQKENI. The CDR3 loop spans 13 amino acids. The CDR3 is CASSLSDRHEQYF. The CDR3 bases are TGTGCCAGCTCACTATCGGACAGGCACGAGCAGTACTTC.

The chain uses TRBV29-1 and TRBJ1-2, with D possibly matching TRBD1 (5 bases). Germline V lookup: CDR1 SQVTM, CDR2 ANQGSEA. The CDR3 loop spans 12 amino acids. With 6 bases removed from V and 3 bases from J, the gap between germline ends came to 11 bases. The CDR3: CSVEMTDYGYTF. The DNA of the CDR3 is TGCAGCGTCGAGATGACAGACTATGGCTACACCTTC.

This clonotype was seen more than once but under ten times. This chain links TRBV20-1 with TRBJ2-1; weak D call: TRBD2 (6 bases). The CDR3 spans 15 residues. Trimming removed 6 bases from V and 3 bases from J, with 18 bases in between. Germline V CDR1 and CDR2: DFQATT, SNEGSKA (reference sequence). CDR3 bases: TGCAGTGCACCAAATCCGGGACTTCTCTACAATGAGCAGTTCTTC. Translation: CSAPNPGLLYNEQFF.

There are a few counts of this clonotype. For the CDR3, the DNA is TGTGCCAGCAGCCGCATGGGTGGGGCAGATACGCAGTATTTT. Translation gives CASSRMGGADTQYF. The V gene is TRBV7-3, the J gene TRBJ2-3, with D unclear. The CDR3 length is 14 residues. Trimming took 5 bases from V and 4 from J, leaving 13 bases between them. Germline-derived CDR1 and CDR2 are SGHTA and FQGTGA.

To note about this clonotype: A single base separates this from a much larger clone, so it may be a read error. The gene calls are TRBV28 and TRBJ2-1; possible D gene TRBD1, 6 bases. The V and J ends lost 9 bases and 4 bases respectively, with 13 bases between them. The CDR3 runs 13 residues. Germline V gene sequence: CDR1 MDHEN, CDR2 SYDVKM. The CDR3 bases are TGTGCCAGGAGGACAGTCCCTTACAATGAGCAGTTCTTC. Residues: CARRTVPYNEQFF. The full variable domain, in which reference TRBV28 and TRBJ2-1 provide the parts outside the CDR3, is DVKVTQSSRYLVKRTGEKVFLECVQDMDHENMFWYRQDPGLGLRLIYFSYDVKMKEKGDIPEGYSVSREKKERFSLILESASTNQTSMYLCARRTVPYNEQFFGPGTRLTVL.

This clonotype appeared many times. This sequence joins TRBV27 and TRBJ2-7, with TRBD2 matching over 7 bases. CDR3 length: 14 amino acids. V was pared by 3 bases and J by 3 bases, with 5 bases of the junction left unmatched. CDR1 MNHEY and CDR2 SMNVEV come from the germline V gene (reference sequence). The CDR3 bases are TGTGCCAGCAGTTTTACTACGGGAGGCTACGAGCAGTACTTC. Translating gives CASSFTTGGYEQYF.